Many counts were recorded for the clone carrying this T cell receptor (beta chain). Its antigen is as yet unknown. This sample was taken from a study of breast tumors, draining lymph nodes, adjacent tissues. Study-level points and caveats: Data fit most tumor T cells coming from lymph node, expanding in tumor. The lymph node origin of tumor T cells was framed as consistent with a hypothesis, not demonstrated. Compared with basal-like, luminal-like tumors shared significantly more repertoire with nontumor tissue. Tumors had less TCR diversity than lymph nodes, more than nontumor tissue.

In TCRdb, the multiplex PCR reads were re-called with MiXCR into one record per CDR3 protein. Counted here are approximately 31,000 distinct CDR3 sequences, roughly two thirds occurring once; the ten biggest clones make up about 20%. The length of the CDR3 is 14 residues. The junction had 3 bases not matched to a gene; V was cut back by 6 bases and J by 6 bases. Germline-derived CDR1 and CDR2 are SNHLY and FYNNEI. This sequence originates from a female donor with breast cancer. Some clones in this sample may be carry-over from other donors' samples. Sample: breast tumor tissue. The chain is built from TRBV2 and TRBJ2-2, with 11 bases that match TRBD2. The CDR3 sequence is CASSLTSGAGELFF. The CDR3 nucleotides read TGTGCCAGCAGCTTGACTAGCGGGGCCGGGGAGCTGTTTTTT.